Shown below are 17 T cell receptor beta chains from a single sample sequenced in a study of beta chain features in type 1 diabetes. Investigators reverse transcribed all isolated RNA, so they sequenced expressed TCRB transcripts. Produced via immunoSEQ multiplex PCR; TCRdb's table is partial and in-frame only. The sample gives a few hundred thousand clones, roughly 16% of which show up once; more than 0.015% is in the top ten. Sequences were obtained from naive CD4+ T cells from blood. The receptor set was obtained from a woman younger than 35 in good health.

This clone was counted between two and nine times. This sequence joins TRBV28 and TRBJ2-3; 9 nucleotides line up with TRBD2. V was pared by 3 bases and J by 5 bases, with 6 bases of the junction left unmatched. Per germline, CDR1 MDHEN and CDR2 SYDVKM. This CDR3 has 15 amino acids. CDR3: CASSFGLAGIDTQYF. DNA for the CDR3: TGTGCCAGCAGTTTCGGCCTAGCGGGAATAGATACGCAGTATTTT.

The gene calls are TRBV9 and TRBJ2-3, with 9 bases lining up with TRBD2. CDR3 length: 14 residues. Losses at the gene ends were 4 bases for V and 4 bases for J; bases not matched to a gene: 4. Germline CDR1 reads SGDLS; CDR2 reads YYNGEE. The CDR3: CASSTSGYSDTQYF. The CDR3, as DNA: TGTGCCAGCAGCACTAGCGGGTATTCAGATACGCAGTATTTT.

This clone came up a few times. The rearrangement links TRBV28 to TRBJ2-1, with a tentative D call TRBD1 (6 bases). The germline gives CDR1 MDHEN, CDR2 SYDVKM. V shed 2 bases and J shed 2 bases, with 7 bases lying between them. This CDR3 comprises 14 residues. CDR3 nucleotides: TGTGCCAGCAGTTTAGGGGGCGCCTACAATGAGCAGTTCTTC. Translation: CASSLGGAYNEQFF.

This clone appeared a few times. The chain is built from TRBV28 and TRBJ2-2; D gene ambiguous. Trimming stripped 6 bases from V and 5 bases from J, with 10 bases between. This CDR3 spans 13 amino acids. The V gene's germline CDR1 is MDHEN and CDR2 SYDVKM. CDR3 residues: CASSPTVTGELFF. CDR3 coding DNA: TGTGCCAGCAGCCCTACAGTAACCGGGGAGCTGTTTTTT.

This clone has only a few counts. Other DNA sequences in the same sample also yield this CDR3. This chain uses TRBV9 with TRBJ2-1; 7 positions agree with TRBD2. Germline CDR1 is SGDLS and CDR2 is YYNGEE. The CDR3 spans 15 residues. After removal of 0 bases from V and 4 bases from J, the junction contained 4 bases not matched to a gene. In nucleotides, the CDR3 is TGTGCCAGCAGCGTAGGGCTAGCGGAGTACAATGAGCAGTTCTTC. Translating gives CASSVGLAEYNEQFF.

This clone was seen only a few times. CDR3 in DNA: TGTGCCAGCAGGGACATTGGTTCCTACGAGCAGTACTTC. Residues: CASRDIGSYEQYF. J is TRBJ2-7 and V is TRBV11-2, with D perhaps TRBD1 (5 bases). V lost 6 bases and J lost 1, with 10 bases in between. The CDR3 has 13 amino acids. Germline V gene lookup returns CDR1 SGHAT and CDR2 FQNNGV.

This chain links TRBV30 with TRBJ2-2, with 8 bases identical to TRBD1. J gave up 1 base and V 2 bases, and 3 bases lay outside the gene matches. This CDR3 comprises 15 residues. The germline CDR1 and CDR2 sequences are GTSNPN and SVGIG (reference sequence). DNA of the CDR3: TGTGCCTGGAGTAAGGACAGGGTGAACACCGGGGAGCTGTTTTTT. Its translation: CAWSKDRVNTGELFF.

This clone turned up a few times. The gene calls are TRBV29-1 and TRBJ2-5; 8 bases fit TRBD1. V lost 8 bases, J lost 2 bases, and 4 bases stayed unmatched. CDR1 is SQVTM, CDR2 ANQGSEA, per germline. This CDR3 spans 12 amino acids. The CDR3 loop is CSLGQGQETQYF. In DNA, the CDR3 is TGCAGCCTTGGACAGGGTCAAGAGACCCAGTACTTC.

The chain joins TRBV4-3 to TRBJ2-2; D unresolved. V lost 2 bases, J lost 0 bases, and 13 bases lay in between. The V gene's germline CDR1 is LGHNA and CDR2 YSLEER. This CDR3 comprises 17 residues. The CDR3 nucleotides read TGCGCCAGCAGCCAACCAAAGTCGACTTCGAACACCGGGGAGCTGTTTTTT. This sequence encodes CASSQPKSTSNTGELFF.

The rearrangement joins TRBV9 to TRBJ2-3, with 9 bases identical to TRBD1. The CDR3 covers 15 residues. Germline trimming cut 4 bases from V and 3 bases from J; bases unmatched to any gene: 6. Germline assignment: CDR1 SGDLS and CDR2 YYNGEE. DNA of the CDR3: TGTGCCAGCAGCTCCCACGGGACAGGGACAGATACGCAGTATTTT. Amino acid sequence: CASSSHGTGTDTQYF.

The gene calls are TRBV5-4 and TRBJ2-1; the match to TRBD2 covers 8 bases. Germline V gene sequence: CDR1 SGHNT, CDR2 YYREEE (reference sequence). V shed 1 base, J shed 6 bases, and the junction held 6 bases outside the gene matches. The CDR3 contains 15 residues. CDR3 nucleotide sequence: TGTGCCAGCAGCTTGCCGGGACTAGTCTTCAATGAGCAGTTCTTC. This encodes CASSLPGLVFNEQFF.

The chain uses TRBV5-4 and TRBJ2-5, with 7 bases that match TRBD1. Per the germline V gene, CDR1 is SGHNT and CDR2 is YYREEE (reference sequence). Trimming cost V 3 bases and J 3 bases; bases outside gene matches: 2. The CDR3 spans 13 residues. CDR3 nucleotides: TGTGCCAGCAGCTGGGGGACAGAAGAGACCCAGTACTTC. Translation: CASSWGTEETQYF.

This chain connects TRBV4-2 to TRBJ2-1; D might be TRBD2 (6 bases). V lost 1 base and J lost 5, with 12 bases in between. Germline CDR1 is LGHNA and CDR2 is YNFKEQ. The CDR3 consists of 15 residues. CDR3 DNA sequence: TGTGCCAGCAGCCAAGTGCAGCGGGCTGACAATGAGCAGTTCTTC. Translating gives CASSQVQRADNEQFF.

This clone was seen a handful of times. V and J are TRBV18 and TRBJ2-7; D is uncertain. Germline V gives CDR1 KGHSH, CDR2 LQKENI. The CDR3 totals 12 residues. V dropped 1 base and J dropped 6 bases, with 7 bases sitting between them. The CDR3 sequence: CASSPRLVEQYF. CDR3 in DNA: TGTGCCAGCTCACCACGGCTTGTCGAGCAGTACTTC.

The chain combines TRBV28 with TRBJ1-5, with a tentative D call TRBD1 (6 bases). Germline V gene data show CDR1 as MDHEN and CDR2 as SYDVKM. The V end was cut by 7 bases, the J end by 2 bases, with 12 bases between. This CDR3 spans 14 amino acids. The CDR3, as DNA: TGTGCCAGCATTCAGGCAGGGGGCAATCAGCCCCAGCATTTT. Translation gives CASIQAGGNQPQHF.

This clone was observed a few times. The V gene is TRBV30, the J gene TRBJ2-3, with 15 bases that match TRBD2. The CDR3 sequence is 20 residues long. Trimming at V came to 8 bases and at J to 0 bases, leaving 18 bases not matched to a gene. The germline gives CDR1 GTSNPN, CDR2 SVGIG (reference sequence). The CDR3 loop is CAGKTGLWTSGRESTDTQYF. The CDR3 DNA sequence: TGTGCCGGCAAGACAGGCCTTTGGACTAGCGGGAGGGAAAGCACAGATACGCAGTATTTT.

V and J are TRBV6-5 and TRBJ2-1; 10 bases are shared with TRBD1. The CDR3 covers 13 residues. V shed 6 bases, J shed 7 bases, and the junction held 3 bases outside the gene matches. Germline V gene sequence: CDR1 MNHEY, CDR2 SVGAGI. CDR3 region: CASSGTGDNEQFF. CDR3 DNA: TGTGCCAGCAGCGGGACAGGGGATAATGAGCAGTTCTTC.